This entry concerns a single TCR beta chain. The CDR3 sequence is 15 residues long. V lost 2 bases and J lost 3; bases outside the gene matches: 6. The germline CDR1 and CDR2 sequences are KGHDR and SFDVKD. This record belongs to a study of blood T cell repertoires in COVID-19. Study context: The United States, Italy and Spain supplied acute and convalescent COVID-19 samples. T cells, B-cell-depleted T cells, or PBMCs supplied cDNA or gDNA.

Original analysis: It was from reference gene primer amplification that nucleated cell counts were estimated. The method was immunoSEQ multiplex PCR; TCRdb's version includes in-frame clones alone and lacks a portion of them. For V, J and clone size, that table is used; D and trimming come from the DNA. This sample yields roughly 120,000 clones, of which approximately 83% are seen a single time; approximately 10% belongs to the top ten. The sequenced sample was peripheral blood. The V call is TRBV24-1, the J call TRBJ2-7, with TRBD1 matching 7 bases. The source of this sequence is an older man with acute or convalescent COVID-19. The CDR3 DNA follows: TGTGCCACCAGTGATTGGACAGGCGGCTTCTACGAGCAGTACTTC. It is translated as CATSDWTGGFYEQYF.